What follows are 7 T cell receptor beta chains derived from one specimen sequenced in a study of Ad26.COV2.S vaccination and SARS-CoV-2 variants. Here immunoSEQ multiplex PCR was the method, and the copy in TCRdb shows in-frame clones only, minus some. The table includes about 140,000 clones, 86% detected once. Material: peripheral blood, obtained after recovery from COVID-19. These receptors were taken from a human donor who had recovered from COVID-19.

A few counts support this clone. This sequence joins TRBV11-2 and TRBJ2-5, with 15 positions matching TRBD2. CDR1 SGHAT and CDR2 FQNNGV come from the germline V gene. There are 16 residues in the CDR3. V was pared by 5 bases and J by 3 bases, with 4 bases of the junction left unmatched. The CDR3 spells CASSPWTSGGEETQYF. The CDR3, as DNA: TGTGCCAGCAGCCCCTGGACTAGCGGGGGGGAAGAGACCCAGTACTTC.

In its sample, this clone was seen a few times. The chain recombines TRBV3-1 (or the pseudogene TRBV3-2) with TRBJ1-6; TRBD1 is a possible D gene (5 bases). Per the germline V gene, CDR1 is LGHDT and CDR2 is YNNKEL (reference sequence). The V and J ends lost 1 base and 7 bases respectively, with 11 bases between them. This CDR3 is 15 amino acids long. CDR3 amino acids: CASSQGREYNSPLHF. In DNA, the CDR3 is TGTGCCAGCAGCCAAGGCAGGGAATACAATTCACCCCTCCACTTT.

The CDR3 sequence is CASTYTTRGYKPYEQYF. DNA of the CDR3: TGTGCCAGCACCTACACCACTAGGGGATACAAACCCTACGAGCAGTACTTC. The J gene is TRBJ2-7, the V gene TRBV28; D is possibly TRBD1 or TRBD2 (5 bases each). This CDR3 is 17 amino acids long. The ends were cut back, 7 bases at V and 2 bases at J, with 24 bases in the middle. Germline V CDR1 and CDR2: MDHEN, SYDVKM.

The rearrangement joins TRBV28 to TRBJ1-3, with no clear D. The germline V gene encodes CDR1 MDHEN and CDR2 SYDVKM. This CDR3 contains 14 residues. Trimming left V 3 bases short and J 0 bases short, with 6 bases between. CDR3 in DNA: TGTGCCAGCAGTTTGGGTCTCTCTGGAAACACCATATATTTT. It specifies CASSLGLSGNTIYF.

The rearrangement joins TRBV9 to TRBJ2-5; D gene ambiguous. CDR1 and CDR2 from the germline V gene are SGDLS and YYNGEE. This CDR3 is 14 amino acids long. The V and J ends lost 1 base and 2 bases respectively, with 9 bases between them. The CDR3 spells CASSVNTRQETQYF. DNA of the CDR3: TGTGCCAGCAGCGTAAATACACGGCAAGAGACCCAGTACTTC.

The chain uses TRBV7-2 and TRBJ1-2; no reliable D call. The V and J ends lost 1 base and 3 bases respectively, with 9 bases between them. Germline CDR1 is SGHTA and CDR2 is FQGNSA. CDR3 size: 14 residues. CDR3 sequence: CASSLGISHYGYTF. For the CDR3, the DNA is TGTGCCAGCAGCTTAGGGATCTCCCACTATGGCTACACCTTC. The full variable domain, completed using reference TRBV7-2 and TRBJ1-2, is GAGVSQSPSNKVTEKGKDVELRCDPISGHTALYWYRQSLGQGLEFLIYFQGNSAPDKSGLPSDRFSAERTGGSVSTLTIQRTQQEDSAVYLCASSLGISHYGYTFGSGTRLTVV.

This clone showed up just once. V usage is TRBV13 and J usage is TRBJ1-2, with a tentative D call TRBD1 (5 bases). CDR1 is PRHDT and CDR2 is FYEKMQ in the germline V gene (reference sequence). Trimming took 5 bases from V and 7 from J, leaving 23 bases between them. The CDR3 extends over 16 amino acids. The chain's CDR3 is CASSPPNRQGTGGYTF. In DNA form, the CDR3 reads TGTGCCAGCAGCCCGCCCAATCGGCAGGGAACGGGTGGCTACACCTTC.